Below are 12 T cell receptor beta chains sequenced from a single sample in a study of neurological immune-mediated disorders (dated by TCRdb to the late 2010s). The library relied on 5' RACE. The data were produced on an Illumina HiSeq 2500. TCRdb reran the public reads through fastp at Q25 and MiXCR, keeping productive beta chains. Duplicate CDR3 protein sequences are folded into a single record with the most common DNA and genes. This sample has roughly 44,000 distinct CDR3 sequences in its table, and more than 5% of those were observed once. In total, the top ten clones hold around 0.57% of the sample. Source material: CD4+ T cells from blood. The receptors were sampled from a middle-aged woman in good health.

This clonotype showed up many times. The genes are TRBV6-1 and TRBJ2-3; D is uncertain. The CDR3 runs 12 residues. Trimming left V 6 bases short and J 6 bases short, with 10 bases between. The germline V gene encodes CDR1 MNHNS and CDR2 SASEGT. CDR3 in DNA: TGTGCCAGCAGCGTGACCGGGGATACGCAGTATTTT. Its protein is CASSVTGDTQYF.

This clonotype was seen at least ten times. The V call is TRBV11-2, the J call TRBJ2-2, with D perhaps being TRBD1 or TRBD2 (7 bases each). This CDR3 is 16 amino acids long. Germline assignment: CDR1 SGHAT and CDR2 FQNNGV. Trimming shortened V by 6 bases and J by 2 bases, and 16 bases separated the two germline ends. The CDR3 here is CASRQGGGSNTGELFF. CDR3 DNA: TGTGCCAGCAGGCAAGGGGGCGGGAGCAACACCGGGGAGCTGTTTTTT.

This clonotype showed up many times. This chain joins TRBV20-1 and TRBJ1-1; the D gene is possibly TRBD1 (5 bases). The CDR3 totals 14 residues. Trimming removed 1 base from V and 1 base from J, with 10 bases in between. CDR1 is DFQATT, CDR2 SNEGSKA, per germline (reference sequence). CDR3: CSARAPGTNTEAFF. The DNA of the CDR3 is TGCAGTGCTAGAGCTCCAGGGACGAACACTGAAGCTTTCTTT.

In this sample, this clonotype turned up many times. The chain carries TRBV5-1 and TRBJ1-3, with D perhaps matching TRBD1 (6 bases). This CDR3 is built from 16 residues. The V gene lost 5 bases and the J gene lost 0 bases, with 15 bases spanning the gap. CDR1 is SGHRS and CDR2 is YFSETQ in the germline V gene. CDR3 protein: CASRTGHPSSGNTIYF. The CDR3, as DNA: TGCGCCAGCAGGACGGGACACCCGAGCTCTGGAAACACCATATATTTT.

This clonotype was seen many times. This sequence joins TRBV28 and TRBJ1-1; TRBD1 aligns across 9 bases. Germline assignment: CDR1 MDHEN and CDR2 SYDVKM. V gave up 11 bases and J gave up 2 bases; unmatched junction bases: 6. The CDR3 contains 13 residues. In DNA, the CDR3 is TGTGCCGGACAGGGGACAAAAAACACTGAAGCTTTCTTT. It specifies CAGQGTKNTEAFF.

In this sample, this clonotype turned up many times. This chain connects TRBV5-1 to TRBJ2-1; 7 bases fit TRBD2. The CDR3 has 13 amino acids. Germline V gives CDR1 SGHRS, CDR2 YFSETQ. J gave up 5 bases and V 4 bases, and 3 bases lay outside the gene matches. The CDR3 reads CASSRDYNNEQFF. CDR3 nucleotides: TGCGCCAGCAGCCGGGACTACAACAATGAGCAGTTCTTC.

This clonotype was counted many times. CDR3 sequence (DNA): TGCAGCGCCTCCCGGGATATTGGCGCTGAAGCTTTCTTT. This translates into CSASRDIGAEAFF. V and J are TRBV29-1 and TRBJ1-1; D gene unclear. Between the trimmed V and J ends, which lost 7 bases and 6 bases, there was a span of 18 bases. CDR1 and CDR2 (germline): SQVTM, ANQGSEA. The CDR3 sequence is 13 residues long.

The CDR3 nucleotides are TGTGCCAGCAGCGACTCGAACAGGGCCCTACGTAGCACAGATACGCAGTATTTT. This translates into CASSDSNRALRSTDTQYF. The chain employs TRBV28 and TRBJ2-3; D may be TRBD1 (6 bases). Germline-derived CDR1 and CDR2 are MDHEN and SYDVKM. The CDR3 has 18 amino acids. With 6 bases removed from V and 0 bases from J, the gap between germline ends came to 22 bases.

Many counts were recorded for this clonotype. This chain links TRBV7-2 with TRBJ2-1; D possibly corresponds to TRBD2 (5 bases). The CDR3 has 13 amino acids. V was shortened by 0 bases and J by 9 bases, with 9 bases between the two germline ends. CDR1 SGHTA and CDR2 FQGNSA come from the germline V gene. For the CDR3, the DNA is TGTGCCAGCAGCTTAGCCGTAGAGGGTGAGCAGTTCTTC. It codes for CASSLAVEGEQFF.

Many counts were recorded for this clonotype. The J gene is TRBJ2-5, the V gene TRBV5-1; 12 bases match TRBD2. Trimming removed 3 bases from V and 5 bases from J; junction bases left unmatched: 20. Germline CDR1 SGHRS, CDR2 YFSETQ. The CDR3 extends over 20 amino acids. The CDR3 spells CASSSQGPPALAGGHETQYF. The DNA for the CDR3 is TGCGCCAGCAGCTCGCAAGGGCCCCCTGCACTAGCGGGAGGTCATGAGACCCAGTACTTC.

At least ten counts were recorded for this clonotype. The J gene is TRBJ2-1, the V gene TRBV3-1; the match to TRBD2 covers 9 bases. The CDR3 has 16 residues. Losses at the gene ends were 2 bases for V and 7 bases for J; bases not matched to a gene: 9. The germline V gene has CDR1 LGHDT and CDR2 YNNKEL (reference sequence). The CDR3 protein is CASSQRKLAGFNEQFF. CDR3 sequence (DNA): TGTGCCAGCAGCCAAAGGAAGCTAGCGGGGTTTAATGAGCAGTTCTTC.

Ten or more counts support this clonotype. V usage is TRBV5-1 and J usage is TRBJ1-1; D is unclear. The CDR3 has 14 amino acids. The germline V and J ends were trimmed by 8 bases and 1 base, with 15 bases remaining between them. The germline CDR1 and CDR2 sequences are SGHRS and YFSETQ. Here the CDR3 reads CARTCTVANTEAFF. CDR3 sequence (DNA): TGCGCCAGGACCTGTACGGTCGCGAACACTGAAGCTTTCTTT.